This T cell receptor beta chain was retrieved from a study of cytomegalovirus exposure and HLA in healthy donors. Primers: 60 Vbeta forward and 13 Jbeta reverse. Some clones are missing from TCRdb's copy, which holds only in-frame ones; the method was immunoSEQ multiplex PCR. This sample's clone table lists around 100,000 clones. Those who donated were healthy bone marrow donors. This receptor was obtained from a man between 25 and 39 years old in good health and CMV-seronegative. Material: PBMCs.

The CDR3 nucleotides read TGTGCCAGCAGCTTAGGGTCCCGGTCAGATACGCAGTATTTT. As protein: CASSLGSRSDTQYF. The chain combines TRBV11-2 with TRBJ2-3; no definite D call. Per germline, CDR1 SGHAT and CDR2 FQNNGV. CDR3 length: 14 amino acids. Between the trimmed V and J ends, which lost 1 base and 4 bases, there was a span of 9 bases.